What follows are 25 T cell receptor beta chains derived from one specimen sequenced in a study of CD8+ T cells in alopecia areata. Extracted RNA was reverse transcribed, and the resulting cDNA served as sequencing template. Data came from immunoSEQ multiplex PCR; TCRdb stores just in-frame clones and leaves some out. The table lists 150,000 to 200,000 clones, 60% of them singletons. Specified treatment: oral pan-JAK inhibitor, 5-10 mg twice daily. Material: CD4+ T cells sorted from blood, obtained at week 24, from a patient treated with tofacitinib. These receptors came from a human donor with alopecia areata.

V is TRBV9 and J is TRBJ2-1; D uncertain. Germline assignment: CDR1 SGDLS and CDR2 YYNGEE. This CDR3 is 13 amino acids long. Between the trimmed V and J ends, which lost 0 bases and 10 bases, there was a span of 11 bases. CDR3 DNA: TGTGCCAGCAGCGTAGTAGGGTCGTACGAGCAGTTCTTC. This sequence encodes CASSVVGSYEQFF. Based on the CDR3 plus reference TRBV9 and TRBJ2-1, the full variable domain is DSGVTQTPKHLITATGQRVTLRCSPRSGDLSVYWYQQSLDQGLQFLIQYYNGEERAKGNILERFSAQQFPDLHSELNLSSLELGDSALYFCASSVVGSYEQFFGPGTRLTVL.

For the CDR3, the DNA is TGTGCCAGTAGTATCTTCCCAGGGGTGGATGGCTACACCTTC. It encodes CASSIFPGVDGYTF. V usage is TRBV19 and J usage is TRBJ1-2; D is possibly TRBD1 (6 bases). Per germline, CDR1 LNHDA and CDR2 SQIVND (reference sequence). V lost 3 bases to trimming and J lost 6 bases, with 14 bases between them. The CDR3 consists of 14 residues.

Points on this clone: This CDR3 is also generated by other DNA sequences in the sample. The chain carries TRBV30 and TRBJ1-2; D uncertain. V was pared by 4 bases and J by 4 bases, with 7 bases between. Germline V gene data show CDR1 as GTSNPN and CDR2 as SVGIG (reference sequence). The CDR3 is 11 residues long. CDR3 DNA: TGTGCCTGGAACAGCCTCTATGGCTACACCTTC. Translation gives CAWNSLYGYTF.

The V gene is TRBV27, the J gene TRBJ2-7; possibly TRBD2 for D (5 bases). This CDR3 region has 16 residues. Germline V gene lookup returns CDR1 MNHEY and CDR2 SMNVEV (reference sequence). Trimming took 3 bases from V and 3 from J, leaving 18 bases between them. The CDR3: CASSFAGRPRVYEQYF. CDR3 in DNA: TGTGCCAGCAGTTTCGCGGGTCGCCCTAGAGTCTACGAGCAGTACTTC.

V gene TRBV30 combines with J gene TRBJ1-6, with D unclear. CDR1 and CDR2 (germline): GTSNPN, SVGIG (reference sequence). The CDR3 is made up of 11 amino acids. The V and J ends lost 4 bases and 16 bases respectively, with 14 bases between them. For the CDR3, the DNA is TGTGCCTGGAAGGCTAGTTTACTACTCCACTTT. This gives the protein CAWKASLLLHF.

V gene TRBV30 combines with J gene TRBJ2-3; the match to TRBD2 covers 10 bases. This CDR3 contains 13 residues. Trimming at V came to 8 bases and at J to 6 bases, leaving 8 bases not matched to a gene. Germline lookup yields CDR1 GTSNPN and CDR2 SVGIG (reference sequence). This CDR3 is CALERGGADTQYF. The DNA for the CDR3 is TGTGCCCTAGAGCGGGGGGGGGCCGATACGCAGTATTTT.

V usage is TRBV4-3 and J usage is TRBJ2-6; D ambiguous. The CDR3 loop spans 17 amino acids. CDR1 and CDR2 (germline): LGHNA, YSLEER. The ends were cut back, 4 bases at V and 0 bases at J, with 13 bases in the middle. Written as DNA, the CDR3 is TGCGCCAGCAGCCCCCAAACGAGTGGCTCTGGGGCCAACGTCCTGACTTTC. Translating gives CASSPQTSGSGANVLTF.

Only a few counts were recorded for this clone. The chain links TRBV29-1 to TRBJ1-5; D not certain. Between the trimmed V and J ends, which lost 6 bases and 0 bases, there was a span of 15 bases. From germline, CDR1 is SQVTM and CDR2 ANQGSEA. The length of the CDR3 is 15 residues. The CDR3 DNA follows: TGCAGCGTCCCTCGATCACGGCATAGCAATCAGCCCCAGCATTTT. It encodes CSVPRSRHSNQPQHF.

The chain carries TRBV29-1 and TRBJ1-5, with 10 positions matching TRBD1. CDR1 and CDR2 from the germline V gene are SQVTM and ANQGSEA. This CDR3 comprises 12 residues. V shed 6 bases and J 10 bases; nucleotides not matched to a gene: 6. CDR3 DNA sequence: TGCAGCGTGGGGACAGGGGATGGTCCCCAGCATTTT. It specifies CSVGTGDGPQHF.

The rearrangement links TRBV15 to TRBJ2-2; possibly TRBD1 or TRBD2 for D (6 bases each). CDR1 and CDR2 (germline): LNHNV, YYDKDF (reference sequence). V lost 4 bases and J lost 4, with 10 bases in between. The CDR3 has 14 amino acids. This CDR3 reads CATSTRGATGELFF. The DNA for the CDR3 is TGTGCCACCAGCACTAGGGGGGCCACCGGGGAGCTGTTTTTT.

The chain couples TRBV29-1 to TRBJ2-5; 10 bases align to TRBD1. V lost 4 bases, J lost 5 bases, and 4 bases stayed unmatched. The CDR3 length is 13 residues. Germline CDR1 reads SQVTM; CDR2 reads ANQGSEA. The CDR3 DNA is TGCAGCGTTGCCCTGGGACAGGGGGAGACCCAGTACTTC. Protein product: CSVALGQGETQYF.

The table lists this clone with a count of one. The chain uses TRBV7-2 and TRBJ2-3; D gene ambiguous. The V end lost 5 bases, the J end lost 0 bases, and 3 bases lay between the germline ends. Germline V gene lookup returns CDR1 SGHTA and CDR2 FQGNSA. The CDR3 runs 12 residues. This CDR3 reads CASSGSTDTQYF. CDR3 DNA sequence: TGTGCCAGCAGCGGTAGCACAGATACGCAGTATTTT.

The chain carries TRBV30 and TRBJ1-5; 7 positions agree with TRBD1. The ends lost 4 bases at V and 3 bases at J; junction bases unmatched: 6. The germline V gene encodes CDR1 GTSNPN and CDR2 SVGIG (reference sequence). The CDR3 has 14 residues. The CDR3: CAWNRDSHNQPQHF. The CDR3 region has the DNA TGTGCCTGGAACCGGGACAGTCACAATCAGCCCCAGCATTTT.

This clone was seen a few times. The V call is TRBV7-9, the J call TRBJ1-5; D gene unclear. Germline values: CDR1 SEHNR, CDR2 FQNEAQ (reference sequence). With 5 bases removed from V and 3 bases from J, the gap between germline ends came to 11 bases. CDR3 size: 14 residues. CDR3 DNA sequence: TGTGCCAGCAGCCTGGCGGGAGCCAATCAGCCCCAGCATTTT. This codes for CASSLAGANQPQHF.

This clone showed up just a few times. The rearrangement joins TRBV4-3 to TRBJ2-4; no definite D call. The germline gives CDR1 LGHNA, CDR2 YSLEER. The length of the CDR3 is 16 residues. The V end lost 0 bases, the J end lost 4 bases, and 13 bases lay between the germline ends. The CDR3 region has the DNA TGCGCCAGCAGCCAAGATCTGGCAGCCCTTAAAAACATTCAGTACTTC. Translated, it gives CASSQDLAALKNIQYF.

Concerning this clone itself: The same CDR3 arises from other DNA sequences in this sample as well. This chain joins TRBV27 and TRBJ1-5, with D hard to call. Deletions cut 0 bases from V and 7 bases from J, with 10 bases between. The CDR3 contains 14 residues. Germline assignment: CDR1 MNHEY and CDR2 SMNVEV (reference sequence). The CDR3: CASSLSWGGQPQHF. The CDR3 DNA reads as TGTGCCAGCAGTTTATCATGGGGAGGACAGCCCCAGCATTTT.

This clone was counted only a few times. The chain combines TRBV2 with TRBJ1-3; D not certain. Trimming pared 7 bases from V and 0 bases from J, leaving 10 bases between. The CDR3 length is 14 residues. Looked up from germline, CDR1 is SNHLY and CDR2 is FYNNEI. The CDR3 spells CASKEGLSGNTIYF. CDR3 sequence (DNA): TGTGCCAGCAAGGAGGGCCTCTCTGGAAACACCATATATTTT.

The gene calls are TRBV2 and TRBJ1-5; D perhaps matches TRBD1 (5 bases). The CDR3 spans 14 residues. Germline V lookup: CDR1 SNHLY, CDR2 FYNNEI. V lost 4 bases, J lost 0 bases, and 7 bases lay in between. This CDR3 is CASSGQTSNQPQHF. The CDR3 nucleotides read TGTGCCAGCAGTGGACAGACTAGCAATCAGCCCCAGCATTTT.

This clone was observed a few times. This chain connects TRBV7-3 to TRBJ2-6; perhaps D is TRBD1 or TRBD2 (6 bases each). This CDR3 is 16 amino acids long. Trimming left V 2 bases short and J 4 bases short, with 12 bases between. In germline, CDR1 is SGHTA, CDR2 FQGTGA. The CDR3 sequence is CASSLPLGGGANVLTF. The DNA for the CDR3 is TGTGCCAGCAGCTTACCTCTCGGGGGCGGGGCCAACGTCCTGACTTTC.

This clone was observed a handful of times. The identical CDR3 is also encoded by other nucleotide sequences in the sample. The CDR3 here is CSVGGSNYGYTF. DNA of the CDR3: TGCAGCGTTGGAGGATCTAACTATGGCTACACCTTC. The V and J genes are TRBV29-1 and TRBJ1-2; D gene unclear. Trimming shortened V by 4 bases and J by 0 bases, and 6 bases separated the two germline ends. Germline-derived CDR1 and CDR2 are SQVTM and ANQGSEA. The CDR3 covers 12 residues. The full variable domain, its missing parts supplied by reference TRBV29-1 and TRBJ1-2, is SAVISQKPSRDICQRGTSLTIQCQVDSQVTMMFWYRQQPGQSLTLIATANQGSEATYESGFVIDKFPISRPNLTFSTLTVSNMSPEDSSIYLCSVGGSNYGYTFGSGTRLTVV.

The chain joins TRBV6-7 to TRBJ2-7, with TRBD1 as a possible D gene (5 bases). TRBV6-7 counts as an open reading frame of uncertain function. V dropped 11 bases and J dropped 3 bases, with 20 bases sitting between them. CDR3 length equals 14 residues. CDR3 sequence: CARKTRQYDYEQYF. In nucleotides, the CDR3 is TGTGCCCGAAAGACTCGACAGTACGACTACGAGCAGTACTTC.

The genes are TRBV6-5 and TRBJ1-6; D call uncertain. Looked up from germline, CDR1 is MNHEY and CDR2 is SVGAGI. The CDR3 length is 15 residues. Trimming pared 8 bases from V and 7 bases from J, leaving 18 bases between. The CDR3: CASSAASVGNSPLHF. The CDR3 DNA reads TGTGCCAGCTCGGCGGCCTCGGTTGGGAATTCACCCCTCCACTTT.

The V and J genes are TRBV5-1 and TRBJ2-6, with D maybe TRBD2 (5 bases). Germline V gene data show CDR1 as SGHRS and CDR2 as YFSETQ. V was clipped by 0 bases and J by 0 bases, with 7 bases between them. This CDR3 spans 16 amino acids. DNA of the CDR3: TGCGCCAGCAGCTTGGGGGGAGCCTCTGGGGCCAACGTCCTGACTTTC. As protein: CASSLGGASGANVLTF.

The V call is TRBV9, the J call TRBJ2-3, with D perhaps matching TRBD2 (6 bases). The CDR3 sequence is 15 residues long. The V end was cut by 3 bases, the J end by 4 bases, with 15 bases between. Germline V gene sequence: CDR1 SGDLS, CDR2 YYNGEE. CDR3 protein: CASSATLSGADTQYF. CDR3 nucleotide sequence: TGTGCCAGCAGCGCGACACTCTCGGGAGCAGATACGCAGTATTTT.

V is TRBV29-1 and J is TRBJ1-2, with D tentatively TRBD1 (5 bases). Germline CDR1 is SQVTM and CDR2 is ANQGSEA. The CDR3 is 10 residues long. Trimming pared 7 bases from V and 7 bases from J, leaving 10 bases between. CDR3 region: CSAAGTGYTF. DNA of the CDR3: TGCAGCGCCGCAGGGACTGGCTACACCTTC. Using reference TRBV29-1 and TRBJ1-2 for the parts outside the CDR3, the full variable domain is SAVISQKPSRDICQRGTSLTIQCQVDSQVTMMFWYRQQPGQSLTLIATANQGSEATYESGFVIDKFPISRPNLTFSTLTVSNMSPEDSSIYLCSAAGTGYTFGSGTRLTVV.